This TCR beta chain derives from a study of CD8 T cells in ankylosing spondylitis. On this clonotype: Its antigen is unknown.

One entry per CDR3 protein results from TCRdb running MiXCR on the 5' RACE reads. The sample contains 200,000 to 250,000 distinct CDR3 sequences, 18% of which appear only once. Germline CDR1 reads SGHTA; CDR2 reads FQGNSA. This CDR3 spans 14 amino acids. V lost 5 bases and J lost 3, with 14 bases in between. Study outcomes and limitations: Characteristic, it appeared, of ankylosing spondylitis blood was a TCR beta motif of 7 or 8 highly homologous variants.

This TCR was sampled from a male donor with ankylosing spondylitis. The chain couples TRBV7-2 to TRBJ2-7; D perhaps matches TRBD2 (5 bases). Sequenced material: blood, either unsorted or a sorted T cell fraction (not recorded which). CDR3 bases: TGTGCCAGCAGCCTGAGGGTGTTTGACTACGAGCAGTACTTC. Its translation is CASSLRVFDYEQYF.